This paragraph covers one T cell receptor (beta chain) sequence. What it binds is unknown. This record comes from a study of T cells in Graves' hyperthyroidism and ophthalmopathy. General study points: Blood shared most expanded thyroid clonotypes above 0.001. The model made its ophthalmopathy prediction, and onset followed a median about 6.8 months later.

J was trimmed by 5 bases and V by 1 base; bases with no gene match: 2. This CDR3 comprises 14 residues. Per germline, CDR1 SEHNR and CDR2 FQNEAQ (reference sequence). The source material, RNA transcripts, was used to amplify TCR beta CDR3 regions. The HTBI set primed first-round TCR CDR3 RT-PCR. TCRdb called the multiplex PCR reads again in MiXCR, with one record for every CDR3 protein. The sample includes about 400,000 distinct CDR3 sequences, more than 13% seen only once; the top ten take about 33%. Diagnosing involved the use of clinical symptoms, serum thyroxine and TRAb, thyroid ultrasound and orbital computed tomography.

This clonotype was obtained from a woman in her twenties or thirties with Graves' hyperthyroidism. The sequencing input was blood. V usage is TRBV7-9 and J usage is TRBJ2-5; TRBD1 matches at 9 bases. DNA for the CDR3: TGTGCCAGCAGCTTAGAGACAGGGGGGGAGACCCAGTACTTC. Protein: CASSLETGGETQYF.